This T cell receptor beta chain was recorded in a study of blood T cell repertoires in COVID-19. About the study: T cells, B-cell-depleted T cells, or PBMCs provided the cDNA or gDNA that served as material.

Method: immunoSEQ multiplex PCR; TCRdb's copy keeps in-frame clones and lacks some. The sample lists about 70,000 clones, roughly 87% occurring once. The trim removed 2 bases at V and 6 bases at J, leaving 6 bases unmatched. There are 14 residues in the CDR3. The germline V gene encodes CDR1 MNHNY and CDR2 SVGAGI (reference sequence). Sequences were obtained from peripheral blood. The rearrangement links TRBV6-6 to TRBJ1-2, with TRBD1 identical over 7 bases. The source is a man aged 50 or older with active COVID-19. The CDR3 is CASSYLTGSDGYTF. The CDR3 nucleotides read TGTGCCAGCAGTTACCTGACAGGGAGCGATGGCTACACCTTC.